The 3 T cell receptor beta chains in this list originate from one sample, sequenced in a study of T cells in Graves' hyperthyroidism and ophthalmopathy. RNA transcripts provided the source from which TCR beta CDR3 regions were amplified. First-round RT-PCR of the TCR CDR3 relied on the HTBI primer set. TCRdb re-called the multiplex PCR reads through MiXCR, storing one row per CDR3 protein. In the table there are 500,000 or so distinct CDR3 sequences, under 20% of which are singletons. The sample taken for sequencing was blood. All receptors derive from a woman younger than 35 with Graves' ophthalmopathy.

This chain joins TRBV24-1 and TRBJ2-2, with D maybe TRBD1 (5 bases). CDR1 and CDR2 from the germline V gene are KGHDR and SFDVKD. CDR3 length: 14 residues. Trimming left V 1 base short and J 7 bases short, with 9 bases between. The chain's CDR3 is CATSDFPGNGELFF. CDR3 coding DNA: TGTGCCACCAGTGATTTCCCAGGGAACGGGGAGCTGTTTTTT.

This clonotype has a count of ten or more. The rearrangement joins TRBV28 to TRBJ2-7, with 10 bases matching TRBD1. Germline V gene sequence: CDR1 MDHEN, CDR2 SYDVKM. This CDR3 region has 15 residues. Trimming took 6 bases from V and 5 from J; bases not matched to a gene: 10. CDR3 sequence: CASRPRDRGTHEQYF. As DNA, the CDR3 is TGTGCCAGCAGACCCCGGGACAGGGGAACCCACGAGCAGTACTTC.

There are many counts of this clonotype. The V gene is TRBV20-1, the J gene TRBJ2-2; perhaps D is TRBD1 or TRBD2 (6 bases each). Germline V gives CDR1 DFQATT, CDR2 SNEGSKA (reference sequence). V was shortened by 6 bases and J by 2 bases, with 19 bases between the two germline ends. CDR3 length equals 16 residues. DNA of the CDR3: TGCAGTGCCAAGGAGAGGGGGGCCCTCAACACCGGGGAGCTGTTTTTT. Protein: CSAKERGALNTGELFF.